This T cell receptor beta chain was retrieved from a study of cytomegalovirus exposure and HLA in healthy donors. General study results and limits: The study labeled around 160 TCR beta chains cytomegalovirus-associated.

Researchers ran the PCR with 60 Vbeta and 13 Jbeta primers. Sequencing used immunoSEQ multiplex PCR; TCRdb keeps in-frame clones, though not all of them. The profile shows 150,000 to 180,000 clones, 85% of them singletons. Trimming took off 2 bases at V and 2 bases at J, with 15 bases between the two ends. CDR1 is SEHNR and CDR2 is FQNEAQ in the germline V gene (reference sequence). The CDR3 totals 16 residues. This clone showed up just once. What it binds is not known. The sequence came from a woman in her late teens or twenties in good health and CMV-seronegative. The sample taken for sequencing was PBMCs. This sequence joins TRBV7-9 and TRBJ2-5, with D perhaps matching TRBD1 (6 bases). In nucleotides, the CDR3 is TGTGCCAGCAGCTTACGCAGACAGGCCGTGCAAGAGACCCAGTACTTC. Amino acid sequence: CASSLRRQAVQETQYF.